These T cell receptor beta chains were read from a single sample in a study of T cell responses to AZD1222 COVID-19 vaccine. Using immunoSEQ multiplex PCR, the repertoire was profiled, and TCRdb retains in-frame clones only, with some absent. The sample has 200,000 to 250,000 clones; about 93% are singletons. Sequenced here: peripheral blood, sampled on day 0 of MenACWY control vaccination. The receptor set was obtained from an adult in good health. The CDR3 runs from the conserved cysteine through the conserved F or W. A D gene is named only where the DNA matches it firmly. Some rows have no size entry. The others give once, few or many, or a class for an expanded clone.

TRBV4-3	once	TRBJ1-3	TRBD1	CASSQFTGGSSGNTIYF	TGCGCCAGCAGCCAATTCACAGGGGGTTCCTCTGGAAACACCATATATTTT
TRBV19	.	TRBJ1-1	.	CASTPGIRLTNTEAFF	TGTGCCAGTACCCCCGGGATCCGCTTAACGAACACTGAAGCTTTCTTT
TRBV6-1	.	TRBJ1-6	.	CASREIRGSYNSPLHF	TGTGCCAGCAGGGAAATAAGGGGTTCCTATAATTCACCCCTCCACTTT
TRBV2	.	TRBJ1-6	.	CASSSTGADSPLHF	TGTGCCAGCAGCTCGACGGGAGCGGATTCACCCCTCCACTTT
TRBV30	.	TRBJ1-5	.	CAWMEGGKGNQPQHF	TGTGCCTGGATGGAGGGGGGAAAGGGCAATCAGCCCCAGCATTTT
TRBV18	.	TRBJ2-2	TRBD1	CASSRQGFDTGELFF	TGTGCCAGCTCACGACAGGGTTTCGACACCGGGGAGCTGTTTTTT
TRBV7-7	once	TRBJ2-3	.	CASSLGQSTDTQYF	TGTGCCAGCAGCTTAGGACAATCGACAGATACGCAGTATTTT
TRBV7-3	.	TRBJ1-2	.	CASSNYGSPRGYTF	TGTGCCAGCAGCAACTACGGGAGTCCGCGGGGCTACACCTTC
TRBV6-2/TRBV6-3	.	TRBJ1-1	.	CASSFQFLGPANTEAFF	TGTGCCAGCAGTTTCCAATTCCTGGGCCCAGCGAACACTGAAGCTTTCTTT
TRBV28	.	TRBJ1-2	TRBD1	CASSTGTGGFGYTF	TGTGCCAGCAGCACCGGGACAGGGGGCTTTGGCTACACCTTC
TRBV3-1/TRBV3-2	.	TRBJ1-1	TRBD1	CASSGTGTGFTEAFF	TGTGCCAGCAGCGGAACAGGGACAGGGTTCACTGAAGCTTTCTTT
TRBV5-5	.	TRBJ1-6	.	CASSFGRMDSPLHF	TGTGCCAGCAGCTTCGGACGGATGGATTCACCCCTCCACTTT
TRBV10-1	.	TRBJ2-7	.	CASSESGTGRAYEQYF	TGCGCCAGCAGTGAGTCGGGCACGGGCCGCGCCTACGAGCAGTACTTC
TRBV4-3	once	TRBJ2-7	TRBD1	CASSQEYYRGSLSYEQYF	TGCGCCAGCAGCCAAGAGTATTACAGGGGGTCCCTCTCCTACGAGCAGTACTTC
TRBV29-1	.	TRBJ2-5	.	CSVESRSAGPQYF	TGCAGCGTTGAATCTCGGTCCGCTGGTCCCCAGTACTTC
TRBV5-6	.	TRBJ1-1	.	CASSRYPRPAGAFF	TGTGCCAGCAGCCGCTACCCCCGTCCCGCGGGAGCTTTCTTT
TRBV19	.	TRBJ2-2	.	CASSMYGSGILATGELFF	TGTGCCAGTAGTATGTACGGGTCCGGGATCCTTGCCACCGGGGAGCTGTTTTTT
TRBV5-1	.	TRBJ1-3	TRBD1	CASSGTGDTGNTIYF	TGCGCCAGCAGCGGGACAGGAGATACTGGAAACACCATATATTTT
TRBV30	.	TRBJ1-4	.	CAWSFTSEKLFF	TGTGCCTGGAGTTTTACATCTGAAAAACTGTTTTTT
TRBV2	.	TRBJ1-2	.	CASSEEGGYTF	TGTGCCAGCAGTGAGGAGGGGGGCTACACCTTC
TRBV5-5	.	TRBJ1-6	.	CASSSQGMSSPLHF	TGTGCCAGCAGTTCCCAGGGGATGAGTTCACCCCTCCACTTT
TRBV12-3/TRBV12-4	.	TRBJ1-2	.	CASSLWGDGYTF	TGTGCCAGCAGTTTGTGGGGGGATGGCTACACCTTC
TRBV27	.	TRBJ2-2	TRBD1	CASSLWTGMNTGELFF	TGTGCCAGCAGTTTGTGGACAGGAATGAACACCGGGGAGCTGTTTTTT
TRBV2	.	TRBJ2-5	.	CASSELETQYF	TGTGCCAGCAGTGAATTGGAGACCCAGTACTTC
TRBV7-9	.	TRBJ2-1	TRBD2	CASSPMGGSYNEQFF	TGTGCCAGCAGTCCAATGGGGGGGAGCTACAATGAGCAGTTCTTC
TRBV5-1	.	TRBJ1-2	.	CASSLEGHYGYTF	TGCGCCAGCAGCTTGGAAGGGCACTATGGCTACACCTTC
TRBV19	.	TRBJ1-1	TRBD1	CASSLQVWTGRGTEAFF	TGTGCCAGTAGTCTCCAGGTTTGGACAGGGAGGGGCACTGAAGCTTTCTTT
TRBV18	.	TRBJ2-5	.	CASSPGAAQETQYF	TGTGCCAGCTCCCCCGGGGCAGCGCAAGAGACCCAGTACTTC
TRBV30	.	TRBJ1-2	TRBD1	CACHVGQGVLSGYTF	TGTGCCTGTCACGTGGGACAGGGGGTTCTAAGCGGCTACACCTTC
TRBV30	.	TRBJ2-3	.	CAWSVGGSTDTQYF	TGTGCCTGGAGTGTCGGGGGTAGCACAGATACGCAGTATTTT
TRBV28	.	TRBJ1-5	.	CASSLPFFTDSNQPQHF	TGTGCCAGCAGTTTACCCTTTTTTACGGATAGCAATCAGCCCCAGCATTTT
TRBV5-1	.	TRBJ2-7	TRBD2	CASSYGLAGAGEQYF	TGCGCCAGCAGCTATGGACTAGCGGGGGCCGGCGAGCAGTACTTC
TRBV4-3	.	TRBJ1-2	.	CASSQERENYGYTF	TGCGCCAGCAGCCAAGAAAGAGAAAACTATGGCTACACCTTC
TRBV7-9	.	TRBJ1-1	.	CASSARTEGEAFF	TGTGCCAGCAGCGCCAGGACAGAGGGTGAAGCTTTCTTT
TRBV18	.	TRBJ1-6	TRBD1	CASSPWGQGDSPLHF	TGTGCCAGCTCACCCTGGGGACAGGGAGATTCACCCCTCCACTTT
TRBV7-2	.	TRBJ1-1	TRBD1	CASSLNRGATEAFF	TGTGCCAGCAGCTTAAACAGGGGGGCCACTGAAGCTTTCTTT
TRBV7-2	.	TRBJ1-2	TRBD1	CASSSSGTGGGYGYTF	TGTGCCAGCAGCTCTTCCGGGACAGGGGGCGGGTATGGCTACACCTTC
TRBV28	.	TRBJ1-5	TRBD1	CASSDGGGGLIGQPQHF	TGTGCCAGCAGTGATGGGGGAGGGGGCCTGATAGGGCAGCCCCAGCATTTT
TRBV7-9	.	TRBJ1-4	.	CASSLAATNEKLFF	TGTGCCAGCAGCTTGGCCGCAACTAATGAAAAACTGTTTTTT
TRBV6-5	.	TRBJ1-3	.	CASGERGLGNTIYF	TGTGCCAGCGGGGAACGGGGGCTCGGAAACACCATATATTTT
TRBV7-2	.	TRBJ2-3	.	CASSGGGGSAGTDTQYF	TGTGCCAGCAGCGGGGGGGGCGGTTCCGCTGGCACAGATACGCAGTATTTT
TRBV25-1	few	TRBJ2-2	.	CASSEWQGPNTGELFF	TGTGCCAGCAGTGAATGGCAGGGACCGAACACCGGGGAGCTGTTTTTT
TRBV4-1	.	TRBJ2-5	TRBD2	CASSQVGGGIQETQYF	TGCGCCAGCAGCCAAGTCGGCGGGGGAATCCAAGAGACCCAGTACTTC
TRBV7-2	.	TRBJ1-4	.	CASSLDWANEKLFF	TGTGCCAGCAGCTTGGACTGGGCTAATGAAAAACTGTTTTTT
TRBV9	.	TRBJ2-3	.	CASSDTVWATDTQYF	TGTGCCAGCAGCGATACGGTGTGGGCCACAGATACGCAGTATTTT
TRBV29-1	.	TRBJ1-3	.	CSAGASGNTIYF	TGCAGCGCAGGGGCCTCAGGAAACACCATATATTTT
TRBV3-1/TRBV3-2	.	TRBJ2-2	TRBD2	CASSQNWGLAGGLNTGELFF	TGTGCCAGCAGCCAAAATTGGGGACTAGCGGGGGGGCTTAACACCGGGGAGCTGTTTTTT
TRBV19	few	TRBJ1-4	TRBD1	CASSGQGPGEKLFF	TGTGCCAGTAGTGGACAGGGCCCCGGTGAAAAACTGTTTTTT
TRBV3-1/TRBV3-2	once	TRBJ1-1	.	CASSPSWGTEAFF	TGTGCCAGCAGCCCTTCCTGGGGCACTGAAGCTTTCTTT
TRBV7-3	few	TRBJ2-1	.	CASSLTDVYNEQFF	TGTGCCAGCAGCCTGACGGATGTTTACAATGAGCAGTTCTTC
TRBV20-1	.	TRBJ2-7	.	CSAFSAYEQYF	TGCAGTGCCTTTAGCGCCTACGAGCAGTACTTC
TRBV19	once	TRBJ1-2	TRBD1	CASSTYGTGGAYGYTF	TGTGCCAGTAGTACCTATGGGACAGGGGGAGCCTATGGCTACACCTTC